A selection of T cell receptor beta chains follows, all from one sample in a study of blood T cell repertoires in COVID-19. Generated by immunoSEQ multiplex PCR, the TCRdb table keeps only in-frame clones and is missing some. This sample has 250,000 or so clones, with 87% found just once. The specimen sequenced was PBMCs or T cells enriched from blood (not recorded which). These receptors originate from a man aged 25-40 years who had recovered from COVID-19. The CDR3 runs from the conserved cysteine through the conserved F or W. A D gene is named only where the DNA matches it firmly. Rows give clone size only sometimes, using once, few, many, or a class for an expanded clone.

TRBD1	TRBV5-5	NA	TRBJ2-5	TGTGCCAGCAGGGTGAGATTCCCGGACAGGGGTGAGACCCAGTACTTC	CASRVRFPDRGETQYF
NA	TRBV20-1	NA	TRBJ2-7	TGCAGTGCTAGAGATACCTACGAGCAGTACTTC	CSARDTYEQYF
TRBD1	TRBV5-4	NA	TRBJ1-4	TGTGCCAGCAGCGACCCAGGGGGTGGGGGTGAAAAACTGTTTTTT	CASSDPGGGGEKLFF
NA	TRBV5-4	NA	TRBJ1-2	TGTGCCAGCAGCTTGGGTGCTGGGGCGGGGGGCTACACCTTC	CASSLGAGAGGYTF
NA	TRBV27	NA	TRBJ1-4	TGTGCCAGCAGTACGACAGGTCCATTTCCTGAAAAACTGTTTTTT	CASSTTGPFPEKLFF
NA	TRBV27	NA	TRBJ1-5	TGTGCCAGCAGTTTACTCCATAGCGATCAGCCCCAGCATTTT	CASSLLHSDQPQHF
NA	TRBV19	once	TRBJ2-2	TGTGCCAGTAGTCTCCCAGGGGCCGGGGAGCTGTTTTTT	CASSLPGAGELFF
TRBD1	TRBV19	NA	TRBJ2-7	TGTGCCAGTAGTATAGAGCCGGGACAGGGCTACGAGCAGTACTTC	CASSIEPGQGYEQYF
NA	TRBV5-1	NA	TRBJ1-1	TGCGCCAGCAGCAGCTCTAACACTGAAGCTTTCTTT	CASSSSNTEAFF
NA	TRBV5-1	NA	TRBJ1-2	TGCGCCAGCAGGAACAGGACGAACTATGGCTACACCTTC	CASRNRTNYGYTF
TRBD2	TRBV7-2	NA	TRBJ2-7	TGTGCCAGCAGCTTGATCAGCGGGACCCTATCCCCCTACGAGCAGTACTTC	CASSLISGTLSPYEQYF
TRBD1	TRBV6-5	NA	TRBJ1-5	TGTGCCAGCAGGACAGGGGGGGATCAGCCCCAGCATTTT	CASRTGGDQPQHF
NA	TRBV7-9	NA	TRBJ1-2	TGTGCCAGCAGCTTGGTCAGGGGCTATGGCTACACCTTC	CASSLVRGYGYTF
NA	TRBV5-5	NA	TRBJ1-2	TGTGCCAGCAGCTTGGCCCCGCCGAGGGATGGCTACACCTTC	CASSLAPPRDGYTF
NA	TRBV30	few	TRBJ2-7	TGTGCCGGAGAAGCAGGGGCCTACGAGCAGTACTTC	CAGEAGAYEQYF
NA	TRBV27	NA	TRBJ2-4	TGTGCCAGCAGTTTAAGTTTGCTACTAGCCAAAAACATTCAGTACTTC	CASSLSLLLAKNIQYF
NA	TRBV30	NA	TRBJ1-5	TGTGCCTGGAGTATCTCTAGGGGTGCGAATTCTCAGCCCCAGCATTTT	CAWSISRGANSQPQHF
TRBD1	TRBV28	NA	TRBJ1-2	TGTGCCAGCAGCACACAGGGGTATGGCTACACCTTC	CASSTQGYGYTF
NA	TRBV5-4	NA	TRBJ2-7	TGTGCCAGCAGCAGGGGGGGCCGCAACGAGCAGTACTTC	CASSRGGRNEQYF
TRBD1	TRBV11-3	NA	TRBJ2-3	TGTGCCAGCAGCACAGACAGGGATGGGAGCACAGATACGCAGTATTTT	CASSTDRDGSTDTQYF
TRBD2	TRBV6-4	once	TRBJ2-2	TGTGCCAGCAGTGCAAGCGGGAGTGGTGGGGAGCTGTTTTTT	CASSASGSGGELFF
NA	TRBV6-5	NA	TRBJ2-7	TGTGCCAGCAGTTACTCGACCAGGGGTCCATACGAGCAGTACTTC	CASSYSTRGPYEQYF
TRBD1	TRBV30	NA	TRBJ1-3	TGTGCCTGGAGTTGGACAGGTGGAAACACCATATATTTT	CAWSWTGGNTIYF
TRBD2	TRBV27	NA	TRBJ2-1	TGTGCCAGCAGTTCCTCGACTAGCAGGGACAATGAGCAGTTCTTC	CASSSSTSRDNEQFF
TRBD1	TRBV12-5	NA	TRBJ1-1	TGTGCTAGTGGTTTGGGGGGAACCAGGGGGCAAACTGAAGCTTTCTTT	CASGLGGTRGQTEAFF
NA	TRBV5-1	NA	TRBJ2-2	TGCGCCAGCAGCTTGTCGGTCACCGGGGAGCTGTTTTTT	CASSLSVTGELFF
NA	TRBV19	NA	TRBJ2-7	TGTGCCAGGCTACAGATCCACTCCTACGAGCAGTACTTC	CARLQIHSYEQYF